Shown below are 9 T cell receptor beta chains from a single sample sequenced in a study of monozygotic twins with inflammatory bowel disease. TCRdb reprocessed the 5' RACE reads, with one entry per CDR3 protein and no DNA. This table lists more than 300,000 distinct CDR3 sequences. Input material: blood. The receptor source for this set is a human donor with ulcerative colitis or Crohn's disease, or a healthy co-twin of an affected twin (not recorded which).

The rearrangement links TRBV4-3 to TRBJ2-5; TCRdb gives TRBD2 as the D gene, but with no DNA this cannot be confirmed. The length of the CDR3 is 18 residues. CDR1 is LGHNA, CDR2 YSLEER, per germline. The CDR3: CASSQDPPAGALQETQYF.

The V gene is TRBV5-8, the J gene TRBJ1-2. This CDR3 region has 14 residues. Germline CDR1 reads SGHTS; CDR2 reads YDEGEE. CDR3 in amino acids: CASSLYEMGGSYTF.

The chain employs TRBV29-1 and TRBJ2-2; TCRdb indicates TRBD1, and absent DNA this call remains unverified. The CDR3 loop spans 12 amino acids. Germline CDR1 SQVTM, CDR2 ANQGSEA. The CDR3 loop reads CGVLRGSGELFF.

The rearrangement uses TRBV12-3 or TRBV12-4 and TRBJ2-2; the D call of TRBD1 rests on TCRdb alone, since no DNA is present to check it. The length of the CDR3 is 16 residues. This CDR3 is CASSLIAGVHTGELFF.

This sequence joins TRBV11-1 and TRBJ2-1; TCRdb selects TRBD1, and the lack of DNA leaves this call unchecked. The V gene's germline CDR1 is SGHAT and CDR2 FQDESV (reference sequence). The CDR3 totals 18 residues. CDR3 in amino acids: CASSQTGAAYSSYNEQFF.

This chain connects TRBV7-9 to TRBJ2-5; the D call from TCRdb, TRBD1, cannot be confirmed without DNA. Germline V lookup: CDR1 SEHNR, CDR2 FQNEAQ (reference sequence). The CDR3 totals 17 residues. This CDR3 is CASSIPQGARSGETQYF.

V and J are TRBV15 and TRBJ1-1; TCRdb returns TRBD1, unconfirmable since there is no DNA. CDR1 is LNHNV, CDR2 YYDKDF, per germline (reference sequence). The CDR3 has 14 residues. The CDR3 region is CATSRDPRGTEAFF.

V gene TRBV27 combines with J gene TRBJ1-1; TCRdb lists TRBD1, though no DNA is available to test this call. Germline V gene data show CDR1 as MNHEY and CDR2 as SMNVEV (reference sequence). This CDR3 comprises 14 residues. The CDR3 reads CASTPGGRSTEAFF.

The V call is TRBV6-1, the J call TRBJ1-2; TCRdb names TRBD1, which stays unverified in the absence of DNA. The CDR3 consists of 14 residues. The germline V gene encodes CDR1 MNHNS and CDR2 SASEGT. The chain's CDR3 is CASRGTGGNYGYTF.